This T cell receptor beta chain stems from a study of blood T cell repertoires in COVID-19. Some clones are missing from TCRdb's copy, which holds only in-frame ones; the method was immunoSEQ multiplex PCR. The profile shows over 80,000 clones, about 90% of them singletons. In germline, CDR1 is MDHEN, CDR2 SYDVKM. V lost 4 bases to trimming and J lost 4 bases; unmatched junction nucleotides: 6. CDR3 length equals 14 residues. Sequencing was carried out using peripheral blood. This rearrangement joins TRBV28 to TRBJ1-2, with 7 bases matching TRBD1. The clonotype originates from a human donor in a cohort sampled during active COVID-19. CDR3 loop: CASSSDRRFYGYTF. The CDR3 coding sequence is TGTGCCAGCAGTTCGGACAGGAGATTCTATGGCTACACCTTC.